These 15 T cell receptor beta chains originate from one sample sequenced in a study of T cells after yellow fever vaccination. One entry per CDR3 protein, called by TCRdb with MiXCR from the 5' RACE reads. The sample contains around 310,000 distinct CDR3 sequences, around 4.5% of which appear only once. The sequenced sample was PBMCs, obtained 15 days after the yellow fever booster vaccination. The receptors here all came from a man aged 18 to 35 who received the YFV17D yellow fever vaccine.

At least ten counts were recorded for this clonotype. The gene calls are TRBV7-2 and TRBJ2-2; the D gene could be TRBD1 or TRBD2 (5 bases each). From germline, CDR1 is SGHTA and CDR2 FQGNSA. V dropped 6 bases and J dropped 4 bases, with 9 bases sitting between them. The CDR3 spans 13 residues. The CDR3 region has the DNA TGTGCCAGCAGGGAGAGGGGCACCGGGGAGCTGTTTTTT. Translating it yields CASRERGTGELFF.

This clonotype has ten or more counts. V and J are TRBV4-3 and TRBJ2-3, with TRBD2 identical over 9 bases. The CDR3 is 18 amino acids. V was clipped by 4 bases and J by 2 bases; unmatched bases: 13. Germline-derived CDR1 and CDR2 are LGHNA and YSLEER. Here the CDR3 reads CASSPSWERGAYTDTQYF. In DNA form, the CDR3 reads TGCGCCAGCAGCCCGAGTTGGGAGCGGGGGGCCTACACAGATACGCAGTATTTT.

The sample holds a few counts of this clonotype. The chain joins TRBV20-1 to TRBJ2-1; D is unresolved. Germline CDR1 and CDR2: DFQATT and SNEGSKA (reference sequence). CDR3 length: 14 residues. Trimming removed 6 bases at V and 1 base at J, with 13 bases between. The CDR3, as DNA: TGCAGTGCCAATCTTTTTGAGTCCTACAATGAGCAGTTCTTC. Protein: CSANLFESYNEQFF.

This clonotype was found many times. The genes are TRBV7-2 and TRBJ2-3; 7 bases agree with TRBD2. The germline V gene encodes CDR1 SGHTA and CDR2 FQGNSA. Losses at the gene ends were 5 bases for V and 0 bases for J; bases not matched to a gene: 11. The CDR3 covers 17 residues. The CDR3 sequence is CASSRPRGDPSTDTQYF. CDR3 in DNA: TGTGCCAGCAGCCGTCCTCGGGGGGACCCTAGCACAGATACGCAGTATTTT.

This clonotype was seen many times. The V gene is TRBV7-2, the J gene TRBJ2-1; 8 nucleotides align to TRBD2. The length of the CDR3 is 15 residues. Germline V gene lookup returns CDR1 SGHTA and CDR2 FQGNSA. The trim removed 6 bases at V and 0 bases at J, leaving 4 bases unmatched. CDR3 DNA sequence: TGTGCCAGCAGGTCCCGGGGGGGCTCCTACAATGAGCAGTTCTTC. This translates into CASRSRGGSYNEQFF. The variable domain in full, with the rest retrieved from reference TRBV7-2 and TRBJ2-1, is GAGVSQSPSNKVTEKGKDVELRCDPISGHTALYWYRQSLGQGLEFLIYFQGNSAPDKSGLPSDRFSAERTGGSVSTLTIQRTQQEDSAVYLCASRSRGGSYNEQFFGPGTRLTVL.

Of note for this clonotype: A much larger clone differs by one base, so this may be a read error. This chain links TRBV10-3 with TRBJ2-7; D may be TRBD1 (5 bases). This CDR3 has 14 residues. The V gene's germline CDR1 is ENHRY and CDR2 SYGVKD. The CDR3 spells CALSAVDSSYEQYV. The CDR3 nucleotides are TGTGCCCTCAGTGCGGTCGACAGTTCCTACGAGCAGTACGTC.

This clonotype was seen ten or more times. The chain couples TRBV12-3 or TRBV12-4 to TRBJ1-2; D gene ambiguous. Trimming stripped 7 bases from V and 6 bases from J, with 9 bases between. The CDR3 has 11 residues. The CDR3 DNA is TGTGCCAGCATTACTGGGCATGGCTACACCTTC. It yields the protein CASITGHGYTF.

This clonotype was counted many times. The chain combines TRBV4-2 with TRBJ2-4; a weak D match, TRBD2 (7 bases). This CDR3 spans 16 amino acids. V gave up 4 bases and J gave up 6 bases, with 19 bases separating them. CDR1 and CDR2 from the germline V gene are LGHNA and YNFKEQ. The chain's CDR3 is CASSPNAGAQGNIQYF. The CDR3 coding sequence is TGTGCCAGCAGCCCCAATGCGGGGGCACAGGGAAACATTCAGTACTTC.

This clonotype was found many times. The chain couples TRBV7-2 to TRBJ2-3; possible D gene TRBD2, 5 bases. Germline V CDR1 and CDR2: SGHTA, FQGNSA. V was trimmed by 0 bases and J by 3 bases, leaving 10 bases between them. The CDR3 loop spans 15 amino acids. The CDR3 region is CASSLALGRTDTQYF. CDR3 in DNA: TGTGCCAGCAGCTTAGCATTAGGGAGAACAGATACGCAGTATTTT.

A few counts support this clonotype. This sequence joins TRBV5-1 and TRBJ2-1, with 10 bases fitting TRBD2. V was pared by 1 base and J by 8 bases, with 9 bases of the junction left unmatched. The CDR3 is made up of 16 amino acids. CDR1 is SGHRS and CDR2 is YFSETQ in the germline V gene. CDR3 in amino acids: CASSLTSGGAWDEQFF. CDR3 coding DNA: TGCGCCAGCAGCTTGACCAGCGGGGGGGCCTGGGATGAGCAGTTCTTC.

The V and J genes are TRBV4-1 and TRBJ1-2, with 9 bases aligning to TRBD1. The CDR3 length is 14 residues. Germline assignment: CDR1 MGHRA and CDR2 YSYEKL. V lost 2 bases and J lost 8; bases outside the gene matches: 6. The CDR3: CASSQTQGARGYTF. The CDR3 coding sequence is TGCGCCAGCAGCCAAACACAGGGGGCGAGGGGCTACACCTTC.

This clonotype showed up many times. The CDR3 sequence: CASSEGRGGTSVETQYF. In nucleotides, the CDR3 is TGCGCCAGCAGTGAGGGAAGAGGGGGGACGTCCGTGGAGACCCAGTACTTC. V is TRBV10-1 and J is TRBJ2-5; D might be TRBD1 or TRBD2, each matching 6 bases. The CDR3 totals 17 residues. Trimming took off 2 bases at V and 5 bases at J, with 21 bases between the two ends. Per the germline V gene, CDR1 is WNHNN and CDR2 is SYGVQD (reference sequence).

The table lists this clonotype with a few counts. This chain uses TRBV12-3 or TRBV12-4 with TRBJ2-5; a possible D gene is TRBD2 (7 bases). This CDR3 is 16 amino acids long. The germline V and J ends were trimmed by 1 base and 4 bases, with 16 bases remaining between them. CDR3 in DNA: TGTGCCAGCAGTTTAGACCTGAGGGGGGGGGGAGAGACCCAGTACTTC. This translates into CASSLDLRGGGETQYF.

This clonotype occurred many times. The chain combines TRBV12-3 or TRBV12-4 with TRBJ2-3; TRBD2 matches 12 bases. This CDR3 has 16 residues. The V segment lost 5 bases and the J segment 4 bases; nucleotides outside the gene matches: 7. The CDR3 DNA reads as TGTGCCAGCAGTCTCTCTAGCGGGGGGGCTTCAGATACGCAGTATTTT. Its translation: CASSLSSGGASDTQYF.

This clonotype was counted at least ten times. DNA of the CDR3: TGCGCCAGCAGCTACGGGACCCTCGGGGATACGCAGTATTTT. It codes for CASSYGTLGDTQYF. This chain links TRBV5-1 with TRBJ2-3; perhaps D is TRBD1 or TRBD2 (5 bases each). The CDR3 consists of 14 residues. CDR1 and CDR2 from the germline V gene are SGHRS and YFSETQ. V gave up 3 bases and J gave up 6 bases, with 14 bases separating them.